The text below deals with one TCR beta chain. No antigen is known for it. Unmatched junction bases numbered 3, after V lost 4 bases and J lost 5 bases. Germline CDR1 reads SQVTM; CDR2 reads ANQGSEA. The CDR3 sequence is 13 residues long. The data were obtained in a study of beta chain features in type 1 diabetes. Study findings and constraints: Type 1 diabetes patients had fewer VDJ junction insertions and more deletions.

CD4+ naive, central memory, regulatory and stem cell-like memory subsets were isolated by sorting on CD45RO/CCR7/CD25/CD127/CD95/CD27. Sequenced material consisted of expressed TCRB transcripts (all of the isolated RNA was reverse transcribed). This table comes from immunoSEQ multiplex PCR, and its TCRdb copy is limited to in-frame clones, with some not included. The table records fewer than 150,000 clones, roughly 7.2% of them present only once. The chain carries TRBV29-1 and TRBJ1-5; 9 bases line up with TRBD1. Sequencing input: central memory CD4+ T cells from blood. This clonotype originated in a woman in her 30s in good health. The CDR3 sequence: CSVAGQGYQPQHF. For the CDR3, the DNA is TGCAGCGTTGCGGGACAGGGCTATCAGCCCCAGCATTTT.